One sample yielded the 17 T cell receptor beta chains listed below, sequenced in a study of T-cell memory formation after mild COVID-19. TCRdb used MiXCR to reprocess the 5' RACE reads, holding one entry per CDR3 protein. This table holds fewer than 650,000 distinct CDR3 sequences, less than 25% found once. Source material: PBMCs or a T cell subset sorted from them (not recorded which). Every receptor here comes from an adult woman who had mild COVID-19 (a few samples of this study predate the infection). Cell type and time point are not known.

V gene TRBV29-1 combines with J gene TRBJ2-7; no firm D call. The CDR3 extends over 12 amino acids. CDR1 and CDR2 (germline): SQVTM, ANQGSEA. V dropped 4 bases and J dropped 3 bases, with 10 bases sitting between them. The CDR3 reads CSVVVPGYEQYF. The CDR3 DNA reads TGCAGCGTTGTGGTTCCCGGCTACGAGCAGTACTTC.

This chain connects TRBV10-2 to TRBJ1-3; no definite D call. Germline V gives CDR1 WSHSY, CDR2 SAAADI. The CDR3 has 15 residues. V shed 0 bases and J shed 0 bases, with 6 bases lying between them. CDR3 residues: CASSESSLSGNTIYF. The CDR3, as DNA: TGCGCCAGCAGTGAGTCATCACTCTCTGGAAACACCATATATTTT.

This clonotype has more than one count but fewer than ten. The rearrangement uses TRBV7-2 and TRBJ2-7, with D tentatively TRBD1 or TRBD2 (6 bases each). In germline, CDR1 is SGHTA, CDR2 FQGNSA. V gave up 4 bases and J gave up 5 bases, with 18 bases separating them. The CDR3 spans 15 residues. CDR3 region: CASSSIQGTGDEQYF. The CDR3 DNA reads TGTGCCAGCAGCTCGATACAGGGTACGGGGGACGAGCAGTACTTC.

The gene calls are TRBV12-3 or TRBV12-4 and TRBJ2-1; D uncertain. The CDR3 covers 13 residues. V lost 10 bases and J 3 bases, leaving 13 bases between the germline ends. CDR3 sequence (DNA): TGTGCCATAAGAACGGAGAACTACAATGAGCAGTTCTTC. Translated, it gives CAIRTENYNEQFF.

The V and J genes are TRBV6-1 and TRBJ1-2; TRBD1 matches 8 bases. This CDR3 contains 20 residues. V trimming: 2 bases; J trimming: 2 bases; junction bases outside the gene matches: 19. Germline lookup yields CDR1 MNHNS and CDR2 SASEGT. CDR3 in amino acids: CASSELRFPLRDRLNYGYTF. In DNA form, the CDR3 reads TGTGCCAGCAGTGAATTGAGGTTTCCACTCCGGGACAGGTTAAACTATGGCTACACCTTC.

The rearrangement uses TRBV5-1 and TRBJ2-3; D unresolved. This CDR3 region has 15 residues. CDR1 and CDR2 (germline): SGHRS, YFSETQ. V was pared by 0 bases and J by 5 bases, with 13 bases between. Here the CDR3 DNA reads TGCGCCAGCAGCTTGGCCGAGACTGGGGTAGATACGCAGTATTTT. It encodes CASSLAETGVDTQYF.

This clonotype was counted a few times. J is TRBJ1-2 and V is TRBV7-2; no firm D call. Trimming took off 10 bases at V and 4 bases at J, with 13 bases between the two ends. CDR1 and CDR2 from the germline V gene are SGHTA and FQGNSA. This CDR3 has 12 amino acids. The CDR3 region is CATVSGGYGYTF. CDR3 sequence (DNA): TGTGCCACCGTATCAGGAGGCTATGGCTACACCTTC.

This clonotype occurred a few times. The chain joins TRBV18 to TRBJ1-5, with TRBD1 matching 9 bases. CDR1 KGHSH and CDR2 LQKENI come from the germline V gene. The CDR3 contains 16 residues. The junction had 6 bases not matched to a gene; V was cut back by 4 bases and J by 2 bases. The CDR3 DNA is TGTGCCAGCTCACGTACAGGGGGCCAGGGCAATCAGCCCCAGCATTTT. Protein sequence: CASSRTGGQGNQPQHF.

A few counts support this clonotype. The rearrangement uses TRBV5-1 and TRBJ2-7, with 9 nucleotides matching TRBD2. This CDR3 is built from 14 residues. After removal of 2 bases from V and 3 bases from J, the junction contained 3 bases not matched to a gene. CDR1 is SGHRS, CDR2 YFSETQ, per germline. The CDR3 nucleotides read TGCGCCAGCAGCTTTAAAGCGGGAGGCTACGAGCAGTACTTC. This codes for CASSFKAGGYEQYF. The entire variable domain, with the rest obtained from reference TRBV5-1 and TRBJ2-7, is as follows: KAGVTQTPRYLIKTRGQQVTLSCSPISGHRSVSWYQQTPGQGLQFLFEYFSETQRNKGNFPGRFSGRQFSNSRSEMNVSTLELGDSALYLCASSFKAGGYEQYFGPGTRLTVT.

This clonotype showed up just a few times. The genes are TRBV30 and TRBJ2-2; D remains ambiguous. V lost 4 bases and J lost 4, with 13 bases in between. The CDR3 runs to 14 residues. Germline-derived CDR1 and CDR2 are GTSNPN and SVGIG (reference sequence). The CDR3 spells CAWKTWASTGELFF. The CDR3 coding sequence is TGTGCCTGGAAGACCTGGGCTTCCACCGGGGAGCTGTTTTTT.

In its sample, this clonotype was seen a few times. V gene TRBV20-1 combines with J gene TRBJ2-1; 10 nucleotides agree with TRBD1. After removal of 0 bases from V and 0 bases from J, the junction contained 8 bases not matched to a gene. The CDR3 consists of 18 residues. The germline V gene encodes CDR1 DFQATT and CDR2 SNEGSKA (reference sequence). The CDR3 region is CSARDRTGGSGSYNEQFF. The DNA of the CDR3 is TGCAGTGCTAGAGATCGGACAGGGGGATCAGGCTCCTACAATGAGCAGTTCTTC.

This chain joins TRBV28 and TRBJ1-5; D gene ambiguous. The CDR3 spans 17 residues. Germline V gives CDR1 MDHEN, CDR2 SYDVKM. V lost 1 base, J lost 4 bases, and 17 bases lay in between. This CDR3 is CASSLYPARGFNQPQHF. The CDR3 coding sequence is TGTGCCAGCAGTTTATACCCGGCCCGAGGGTTTAATCAGCCCCAGCATTTT.

The rearrangement uses TRBV2 and TRBJ2-3, with a possible D match to TRBD1 (7 bases). Per germline, CDR1 SNHLY and CDR2 FYNNEI. With 3 bases removed from V and 3 bases from J, the gap between germline ends came to 13 bases. The length of the CDR3 is 15 residues. The chain's CDR3 is CASSDWQGGTDTQYF. The CDR3, as DNA: TGTGCCAGCAGTGACTGGCAGGGGGGAACAGATACGCAGTATTTT.

The rearrangement uses TRBV10-3 and TRBJ1-5; D uncertain. Germline V lookup: CDR1 ENHRY, CDR2 SYGVKD. The CDR3 sequence is 12 residues long. V was trimmed by 4 bases and J by 8 bases, leaving 9 bases between them. CDR3 loop: CAISAPGEPQHF. The CDR3 DNA sequence: TGTGCCATCAGTGCCCCCGGGGAGCCCCAGCATTTT.

CDR3 coding DNA: TGTGCCAGCAGCTTAGAGGGATCAAGGCAGCCCCAGCATTTT. As protein: CASSLEGSRQPQHF. The genes are TRBV27 and TRBJ1-5; D unresolved. The germline V and J ends were trimmed by 6 bases and 7 bases, with 16 bases remaining between them. This CDR3 region has 14 residues. In germline, CDR1 is MNHEY, CDR2 SMNVEV (reference sequence).

The chain combines TRBV5-1 with TRBJ2-5; D may correspond to TRBD1 or TRBD2 (5 bases each). Germline loops: CDR1 SGHRS, CDR2 YFSETQ. V lost 3 bases, J lost 4 bases, and 13 bases lay in between. The CDR3 extends over 14 amino acids. CDR3 amino acids: CASSSRGDGETQYF. The CDR3 coding sequence is TGCGCCAGCAGCTCCCGAGGGGACGGAGAGACCCAGTACTTC.

This chain connects TRBV18 to TRBJ1-1, with D possibly being TRBD1 (5 bases). This CDR3 has 15 residues. Germline CDR1 KGHSH, CDR2 LQKENI. V was cut by 5 bases and J by 5 bases, with 18 bases left in between. DNA of the CDR3: TGTGCCAGCTCAATAACCGGCCAGGGCGGGACTGAAGCTTTCTTT. Encoded protein: CASSITGQGGTEAFF.